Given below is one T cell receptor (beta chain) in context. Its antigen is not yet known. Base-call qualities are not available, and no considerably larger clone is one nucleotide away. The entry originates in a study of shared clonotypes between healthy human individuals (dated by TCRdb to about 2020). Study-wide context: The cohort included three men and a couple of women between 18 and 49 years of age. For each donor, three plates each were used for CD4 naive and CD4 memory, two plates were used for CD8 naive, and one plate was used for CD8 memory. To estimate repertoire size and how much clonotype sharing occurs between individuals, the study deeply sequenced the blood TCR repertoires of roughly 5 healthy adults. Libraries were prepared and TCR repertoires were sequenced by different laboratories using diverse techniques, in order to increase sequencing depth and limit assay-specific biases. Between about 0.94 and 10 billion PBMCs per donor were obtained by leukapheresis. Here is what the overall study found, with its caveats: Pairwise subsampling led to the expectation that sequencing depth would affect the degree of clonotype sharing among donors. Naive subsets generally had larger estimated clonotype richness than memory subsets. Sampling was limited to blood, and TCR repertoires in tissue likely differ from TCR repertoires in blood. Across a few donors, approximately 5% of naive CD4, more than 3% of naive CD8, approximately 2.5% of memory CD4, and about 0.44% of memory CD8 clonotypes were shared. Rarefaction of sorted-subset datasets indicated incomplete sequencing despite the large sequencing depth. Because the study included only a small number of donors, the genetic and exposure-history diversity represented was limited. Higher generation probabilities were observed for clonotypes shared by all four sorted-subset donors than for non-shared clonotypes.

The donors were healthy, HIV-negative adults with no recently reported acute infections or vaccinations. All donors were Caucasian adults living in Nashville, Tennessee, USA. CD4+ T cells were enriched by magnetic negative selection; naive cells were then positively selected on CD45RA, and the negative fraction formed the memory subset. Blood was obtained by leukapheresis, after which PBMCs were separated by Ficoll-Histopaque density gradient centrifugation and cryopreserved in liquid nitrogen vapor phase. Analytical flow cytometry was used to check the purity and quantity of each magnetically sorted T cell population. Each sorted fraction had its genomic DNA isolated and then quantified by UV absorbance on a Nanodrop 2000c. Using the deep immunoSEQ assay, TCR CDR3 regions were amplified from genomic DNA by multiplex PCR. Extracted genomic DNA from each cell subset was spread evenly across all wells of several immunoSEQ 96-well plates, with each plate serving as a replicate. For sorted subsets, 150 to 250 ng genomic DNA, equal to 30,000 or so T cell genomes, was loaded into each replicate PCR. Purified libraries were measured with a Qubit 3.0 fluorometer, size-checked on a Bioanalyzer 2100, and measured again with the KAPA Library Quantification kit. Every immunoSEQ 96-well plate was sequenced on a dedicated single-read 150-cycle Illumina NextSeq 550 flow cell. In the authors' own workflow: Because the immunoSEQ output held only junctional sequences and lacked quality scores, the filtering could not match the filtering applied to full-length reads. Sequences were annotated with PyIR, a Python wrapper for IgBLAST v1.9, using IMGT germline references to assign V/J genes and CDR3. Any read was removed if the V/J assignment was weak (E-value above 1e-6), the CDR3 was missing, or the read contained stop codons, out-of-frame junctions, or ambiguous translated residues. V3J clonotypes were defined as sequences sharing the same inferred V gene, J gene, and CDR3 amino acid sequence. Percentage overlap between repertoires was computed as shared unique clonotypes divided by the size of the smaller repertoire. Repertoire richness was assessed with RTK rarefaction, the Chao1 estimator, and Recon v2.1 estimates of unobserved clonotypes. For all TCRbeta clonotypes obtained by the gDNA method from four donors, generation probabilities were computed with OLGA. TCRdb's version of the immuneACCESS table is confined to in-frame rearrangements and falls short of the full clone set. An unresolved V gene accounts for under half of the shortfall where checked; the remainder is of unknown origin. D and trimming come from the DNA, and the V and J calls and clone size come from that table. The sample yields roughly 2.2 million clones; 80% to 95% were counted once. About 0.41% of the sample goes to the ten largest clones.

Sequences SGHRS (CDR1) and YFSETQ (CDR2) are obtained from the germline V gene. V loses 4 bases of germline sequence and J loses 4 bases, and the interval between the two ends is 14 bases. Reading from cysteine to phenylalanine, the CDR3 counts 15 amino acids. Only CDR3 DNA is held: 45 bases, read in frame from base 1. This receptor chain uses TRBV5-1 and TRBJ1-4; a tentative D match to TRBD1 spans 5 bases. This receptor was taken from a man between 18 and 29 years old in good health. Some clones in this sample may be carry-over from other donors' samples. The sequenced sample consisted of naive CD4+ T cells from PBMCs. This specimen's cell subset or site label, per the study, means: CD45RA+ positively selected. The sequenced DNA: TGCGCCAGCAGCCTTACCGGGGCTATTAATGAAAAACTGTTTTTT. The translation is CASSLTGAINEKLFF.